The text below deals with one TCR beta chain. The antigen is not known. The CDR3 covers 13 residues. V lost 7 bases to trimming and J lost 7 bases, with 17 bases between them. Germline CDR1 GTSNPN, CDR2 SVGIG (reference sequence). This sample was taken from a study of T cell responses to AZD1222 COVID-19 vaccine. Only in-frame clones appear in the TCRdb table, and some are missing; sequencing was by immunoSEQ multiplex PCR. Here the sample spans roughly 190,000 clones, more than 85% being singletons. Study-wide results and caveats: Baseline seropositives among AZD1222 recipients totaled only five or six. Researchers report vaccine-associated CD4 TCRs spanning spike, with dominance at 160-218 and 743-854. Unmutated variant regions are reportedly the target of nearly half of TCRs that are spike-specific.

V is TRBV30 and J is TRBJ2-1; no firm D call. This receptor was obtained from an adult who received the AZD1222 COVID-19 vaccine. This material consisted of peripheral blood, taken 28 days after the second AZD1222 dose. The DNA for the CDR3 is TGTGCCTTAGCCTCCGTCGAAAGTAATGAGCAGTTCTTC. As protein: CALASVESNEQFF.